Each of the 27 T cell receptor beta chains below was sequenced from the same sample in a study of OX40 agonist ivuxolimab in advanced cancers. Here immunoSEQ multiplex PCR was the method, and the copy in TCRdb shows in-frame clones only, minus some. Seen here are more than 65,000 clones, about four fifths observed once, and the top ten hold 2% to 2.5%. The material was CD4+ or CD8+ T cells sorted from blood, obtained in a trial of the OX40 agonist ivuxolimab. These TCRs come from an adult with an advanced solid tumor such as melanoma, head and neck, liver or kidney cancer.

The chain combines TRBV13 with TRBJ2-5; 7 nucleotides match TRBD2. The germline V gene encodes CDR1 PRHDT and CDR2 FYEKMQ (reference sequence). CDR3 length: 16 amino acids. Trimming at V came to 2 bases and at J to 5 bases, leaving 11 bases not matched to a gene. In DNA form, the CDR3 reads TGTGCCAGCAGCTTAACTTGGGAGGGCCGGGGGGAGACCCAGTACTTC. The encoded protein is CASSLTWEGRGETQYF.

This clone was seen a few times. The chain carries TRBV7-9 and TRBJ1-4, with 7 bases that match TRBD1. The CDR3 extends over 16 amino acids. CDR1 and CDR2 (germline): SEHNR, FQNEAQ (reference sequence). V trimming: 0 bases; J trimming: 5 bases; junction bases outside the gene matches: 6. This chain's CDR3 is CASSLAKGAGNEKLFF. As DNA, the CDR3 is TGTGCCAGCAGCTTAGCGAAGGGGGCCGGGAATGAAAAACTGTTTTTT.

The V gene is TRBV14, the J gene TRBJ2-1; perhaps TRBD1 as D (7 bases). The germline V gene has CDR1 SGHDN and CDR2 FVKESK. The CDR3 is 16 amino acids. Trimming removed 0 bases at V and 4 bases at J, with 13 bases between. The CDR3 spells CASSQDGGTAYNEQFF. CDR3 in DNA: TGTGCCAGCAGCCAAGACGGAGGGACAGCTTACAATGAGCAGTTCTTC.

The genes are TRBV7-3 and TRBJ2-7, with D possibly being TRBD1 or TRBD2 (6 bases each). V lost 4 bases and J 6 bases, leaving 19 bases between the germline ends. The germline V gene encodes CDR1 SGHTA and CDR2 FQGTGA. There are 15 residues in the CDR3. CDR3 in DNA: TGTGCCAGCAGCTCCGCCCCGGGGGCCCTTGGCGAGCAGTACTTC. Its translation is CASSSAPGALGEQYF.

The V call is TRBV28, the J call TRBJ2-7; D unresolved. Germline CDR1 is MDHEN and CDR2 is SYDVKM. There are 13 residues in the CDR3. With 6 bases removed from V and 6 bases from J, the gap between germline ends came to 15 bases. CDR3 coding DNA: TGTGCCAGCAGGAGTTTGGATTGGGGCGAGCAGTACTTC. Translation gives CASRSLDWGEQYF. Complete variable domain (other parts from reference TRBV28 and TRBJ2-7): DVKVTQSSRYLVKRTGEKVFLECVQDMDHENMFWYRQDPGLGLRLIYFSYDVKMKEKGDIPEGYSVSREKKERFSLILESASTNQTSMYLCASRSLDWGEQYFGPGTRLTVT.

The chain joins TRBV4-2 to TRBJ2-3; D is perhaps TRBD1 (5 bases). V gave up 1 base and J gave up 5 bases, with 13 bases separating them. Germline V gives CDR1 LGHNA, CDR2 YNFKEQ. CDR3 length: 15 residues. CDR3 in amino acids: CASSQVTGTGDTQYF. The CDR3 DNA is TGTGCCAGCAGCCAAGTTACGGGCACAGGAGATACGCAGTATTTT.

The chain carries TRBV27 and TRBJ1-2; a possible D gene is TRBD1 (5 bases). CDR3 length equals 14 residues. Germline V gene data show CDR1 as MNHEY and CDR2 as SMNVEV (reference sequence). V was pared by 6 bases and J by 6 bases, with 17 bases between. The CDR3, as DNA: TGTGCCAGCAGGTTTCTAATCAGGGACGATGGCTACACCTTC. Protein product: CASRFLIRDDGYTF.

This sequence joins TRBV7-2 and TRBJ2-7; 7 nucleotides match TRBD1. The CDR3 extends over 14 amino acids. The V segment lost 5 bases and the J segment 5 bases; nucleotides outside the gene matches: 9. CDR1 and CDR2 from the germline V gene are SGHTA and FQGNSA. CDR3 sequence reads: CASSPDRANDEQYF. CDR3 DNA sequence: TGTGCCAGCAGCCCCGACAGGGCGAACGACGAGCAGTACTTC.

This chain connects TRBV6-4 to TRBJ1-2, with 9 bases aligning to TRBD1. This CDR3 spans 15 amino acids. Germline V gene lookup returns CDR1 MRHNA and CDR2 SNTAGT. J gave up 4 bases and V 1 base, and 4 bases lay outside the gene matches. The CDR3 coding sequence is TGTGCCAGCAGTGACTGGGACAGGGAGGCCTATGGCTACACCTTC. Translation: CASSDWDREAYGYTF.

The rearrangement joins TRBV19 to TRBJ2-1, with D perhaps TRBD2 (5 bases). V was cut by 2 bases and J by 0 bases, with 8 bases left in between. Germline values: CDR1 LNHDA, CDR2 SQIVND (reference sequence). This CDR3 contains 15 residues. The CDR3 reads CASSIRGSSYNEQFF. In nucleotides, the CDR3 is TGTGCCAGTAGTATACGAGGGAGCTCCTACAATGAGCAGTTCTTC.

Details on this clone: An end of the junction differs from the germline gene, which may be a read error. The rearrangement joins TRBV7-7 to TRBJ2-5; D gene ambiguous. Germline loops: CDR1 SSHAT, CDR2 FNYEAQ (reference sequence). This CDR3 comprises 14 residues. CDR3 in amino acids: CASSLADFAGTQYF. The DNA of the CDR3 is TGTGCTAGCAGCTTAGCCGACTTTGCAGGGACCCAGTACTTC.

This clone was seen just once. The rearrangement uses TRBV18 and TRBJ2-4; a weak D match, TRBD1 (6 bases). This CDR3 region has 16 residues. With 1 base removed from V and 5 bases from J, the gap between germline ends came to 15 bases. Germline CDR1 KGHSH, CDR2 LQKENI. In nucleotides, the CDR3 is TGTGCCAGCTCACCACGGGGAACAGGGTCCCAAAACATTCAGTACTTC. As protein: CASSPRGTGSQNIQYF.

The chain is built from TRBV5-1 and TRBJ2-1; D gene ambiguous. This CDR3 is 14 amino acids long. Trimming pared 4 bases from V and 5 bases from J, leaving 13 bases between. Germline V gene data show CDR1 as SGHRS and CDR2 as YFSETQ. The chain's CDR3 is CASSAVGPNNEQFF. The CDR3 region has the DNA TGCGCCAGCAGCGCCGTAGGACCGAACAATGAGCAGTTCTTC.

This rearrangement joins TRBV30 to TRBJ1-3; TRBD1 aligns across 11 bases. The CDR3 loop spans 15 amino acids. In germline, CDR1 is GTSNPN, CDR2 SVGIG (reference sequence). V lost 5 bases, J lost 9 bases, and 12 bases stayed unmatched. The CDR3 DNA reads TGTGCCTGGGGCCGGGACAGGGGGAGATGGGGCACCATATATTTT. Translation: CAWGRDRGRWGTIYF.

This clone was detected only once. The chain's CDR3 is CASSTTAYEQYF. CDR3 sequence (DNA): TGTGCCAGCAGCACGACAGCTTACGAGCAGTACTTC. The chain uses TRBV6-6 and TRBJ2-7; tentative D call: TRBD1 (5 bases). The CDR3 runs to 12 residues. Trimming stripped 6 bases from V and 4 bases from J, with 10 bases between. CDR1 is MNHNY, CDR2 SVGAGI, per germline (reference sequence).

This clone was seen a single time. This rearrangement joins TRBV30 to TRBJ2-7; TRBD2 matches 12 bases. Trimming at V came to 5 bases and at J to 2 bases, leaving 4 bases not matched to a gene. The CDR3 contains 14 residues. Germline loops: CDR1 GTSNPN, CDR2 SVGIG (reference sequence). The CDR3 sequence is CAWGRLAGAYEQYF. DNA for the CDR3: TGTGCCTGGGGTAGACTAGCGGGGGCCTACGAGCAGTACTTC.

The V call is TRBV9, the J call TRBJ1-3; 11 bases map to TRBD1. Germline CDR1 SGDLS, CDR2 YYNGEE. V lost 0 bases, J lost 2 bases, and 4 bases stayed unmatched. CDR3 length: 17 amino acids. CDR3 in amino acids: CASSVGGTGGTGNTIYF. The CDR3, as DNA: TGTGCCAGCAGCGTAGGAGGGACAGGGGGTACTGGAAACACCATATATTTT.

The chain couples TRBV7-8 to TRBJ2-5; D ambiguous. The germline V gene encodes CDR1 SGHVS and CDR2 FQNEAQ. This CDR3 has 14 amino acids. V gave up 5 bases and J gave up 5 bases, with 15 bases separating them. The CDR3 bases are TGTGCCAGCAGCATAAATGAGTTATCGGAGACCCAGTACTTC. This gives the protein CASSINELSETQYF. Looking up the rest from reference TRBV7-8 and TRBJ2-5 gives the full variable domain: GAGVSQSPRYKVAKRGQDVALRCDPISGHVSLFWYQQALGQGPEFLTYFQNEAQLDKSGLPSDRFFAERPEGSVSTLKIQRTQQEDSAVYLCASSINELSETQYFGPGTRLLVL.

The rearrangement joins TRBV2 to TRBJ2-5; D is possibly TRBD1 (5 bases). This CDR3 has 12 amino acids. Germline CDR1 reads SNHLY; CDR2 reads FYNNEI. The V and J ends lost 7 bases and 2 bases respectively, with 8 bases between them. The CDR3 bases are TGTGCCAGCAAGTCAGGGCAAGAGACCCAGTACTTC. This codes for CASKSGQETQYF.

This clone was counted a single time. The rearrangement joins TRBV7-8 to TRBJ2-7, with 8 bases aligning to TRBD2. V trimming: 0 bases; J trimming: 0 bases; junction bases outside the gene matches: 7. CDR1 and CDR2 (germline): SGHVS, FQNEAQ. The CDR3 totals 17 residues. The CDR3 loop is CASSLASVSGSSYEQYF. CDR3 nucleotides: TGTGCCAGCAGCTTAGCCTCAGTCAGCGGGAGCTCCTACGAGCAGTACTTC.

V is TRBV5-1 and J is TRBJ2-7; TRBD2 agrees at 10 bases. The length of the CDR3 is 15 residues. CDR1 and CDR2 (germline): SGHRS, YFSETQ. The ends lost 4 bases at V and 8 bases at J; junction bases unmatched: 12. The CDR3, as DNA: TGCGCCAGCAGCACCCAAGGGCTAGCGGGGGATCAGCAGTACTTC. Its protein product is CASSTQGLAGDQQYF.

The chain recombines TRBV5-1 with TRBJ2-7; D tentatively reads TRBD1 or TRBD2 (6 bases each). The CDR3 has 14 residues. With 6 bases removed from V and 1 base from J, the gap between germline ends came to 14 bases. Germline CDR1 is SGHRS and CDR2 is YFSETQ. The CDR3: CASTRTGTSYEQYF. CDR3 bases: TGCGCCAGCACCCGAACAGGGACTTCCTACGAGCAGTACTTC.

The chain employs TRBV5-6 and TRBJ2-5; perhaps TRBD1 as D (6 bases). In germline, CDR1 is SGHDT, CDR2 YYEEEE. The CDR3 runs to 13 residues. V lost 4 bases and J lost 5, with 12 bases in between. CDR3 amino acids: CASSQGGLETQYF. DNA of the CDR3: TGTGCCAGCAGCCAAGGGGGATTGGAGACCCAGTACTTC.

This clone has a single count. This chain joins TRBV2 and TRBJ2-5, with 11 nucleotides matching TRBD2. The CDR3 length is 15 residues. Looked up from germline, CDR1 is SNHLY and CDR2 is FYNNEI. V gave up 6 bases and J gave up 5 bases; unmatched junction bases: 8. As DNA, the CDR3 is TGTGCCAGCAGCCCCCGTAGCGGGGGGGCCGAGACCCAGTACTTC. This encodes CASSPRSGGAETQYF. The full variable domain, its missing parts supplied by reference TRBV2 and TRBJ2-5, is EPEVTQTPSHQVTQMGQEVILRCVPISNHLYFYWYRQILGQKVEFLVSFYNNEISEKSEIFDDQFSVERPDGSNFTLKIRSTKLEDSAMYFCASSPRSGGAETQYFGPGTRLLVL.

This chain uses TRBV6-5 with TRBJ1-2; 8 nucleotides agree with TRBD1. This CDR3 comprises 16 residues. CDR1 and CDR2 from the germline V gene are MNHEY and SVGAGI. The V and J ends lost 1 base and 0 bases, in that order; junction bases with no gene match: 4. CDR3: CASSYWDRRSNYGYTF. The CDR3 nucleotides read TGTGCCAGCAGTTACTGGGACAGGCGTTCTAACTATGGCTACACCTTC.

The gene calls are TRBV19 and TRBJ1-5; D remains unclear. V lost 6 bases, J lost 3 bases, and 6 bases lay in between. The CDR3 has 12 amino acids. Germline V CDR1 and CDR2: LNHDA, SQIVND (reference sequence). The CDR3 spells CASSLDNQPQHF. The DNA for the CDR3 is TGTGCCAGTAGCCTGGACAATCAGCCCCAGCATTTT.

Here the CDR3 reads CASSVGQGFGNTIYF. CDR3 bases: TGTGCCAGCAGTGTGGGACAGGGGTTTGGAAACACCATATATTTT. V gene TRBV25-1 combines with J gene TRBJ1-3, with 10 nucleotides matching TRBD1. CDR1 and CDR2 (germline): MGHDK, SYGVNS. The J segment lost 3 bases and the V segment lost 4 bases, leaving 3 bases of the junction unmatched. The CDR3 runs to 15 residues.